The present T cell receptor (beta chain) was sequenced within a study of human T cells and chemical hapten exposure. General study results and limits: Having alopecia, donors may respond immunologically unlike healthy people.

This clonotype was picked up a small number of times. Antigen specificity is unknown. V lost 6 bases, J lost 1 base, and 16 bases lay in between. The germline gives CDR1 MNHEY, CDR2 SMNVEV (reference sequence). The CDR3 is 16 residues long. Time point noted: pre-sensitization, week 0. Treatment defined: therapeutic diphenylcyclopropenone sensitization with weekly scalp DPC. The study used a library that attached unique molecular identifiers to individual cDNA molecules. MiXCR was run by TCRdb on the RACE reads, yielding one entry per CDR3 protein. The sample includes approximately 400,000 distinct CDR3 sequences, about 5.1% of them seen just once.

This receptor was identified in a woman aged 45-59 years with alopecia areata. Some clones in this sample may be carry-over from other donors' samples. V gene TRBV27 combines with J gene TRBJ1-5; D possibly corresponds to TRBD1 (6 bases). The sample consisted of whole blood, taken in connection with sensitization to the hapten diphenylcyclopropenone (DPC). CDR3 protein: CASSPSQGYSNQPQHF. CDR3 nucleotides: TGTGCCAGCAGCCCGAGCCAGGGGTACAGCAATCAGCCCCAGCATTTT.